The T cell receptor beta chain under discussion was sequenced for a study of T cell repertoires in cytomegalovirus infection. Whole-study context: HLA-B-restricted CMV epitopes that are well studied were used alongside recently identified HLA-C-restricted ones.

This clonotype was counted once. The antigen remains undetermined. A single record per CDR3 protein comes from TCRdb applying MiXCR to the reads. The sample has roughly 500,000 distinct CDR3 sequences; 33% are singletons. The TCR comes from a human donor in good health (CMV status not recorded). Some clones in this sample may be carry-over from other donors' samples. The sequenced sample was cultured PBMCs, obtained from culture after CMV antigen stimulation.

The chain's CDR3 is CASSYTALGVAGTQYF. The CDR3 DNA sequence: TGTGCCAGCAGTTACACCGCCCTGGGGGTCGCAGGGACCCAGTACTTC. The chain joins TRBV6-8 to TRBJ2-5; D is perhaps TRBD1 or TRBD2 (5 bases each). Germline V gene lookup returns CDR1 MNHGY and CDR2 SAAAGT. This CDR3 is built from 16 residues. Deletions cut 2 bases from V and 7 bases from J, with 20 bases between.